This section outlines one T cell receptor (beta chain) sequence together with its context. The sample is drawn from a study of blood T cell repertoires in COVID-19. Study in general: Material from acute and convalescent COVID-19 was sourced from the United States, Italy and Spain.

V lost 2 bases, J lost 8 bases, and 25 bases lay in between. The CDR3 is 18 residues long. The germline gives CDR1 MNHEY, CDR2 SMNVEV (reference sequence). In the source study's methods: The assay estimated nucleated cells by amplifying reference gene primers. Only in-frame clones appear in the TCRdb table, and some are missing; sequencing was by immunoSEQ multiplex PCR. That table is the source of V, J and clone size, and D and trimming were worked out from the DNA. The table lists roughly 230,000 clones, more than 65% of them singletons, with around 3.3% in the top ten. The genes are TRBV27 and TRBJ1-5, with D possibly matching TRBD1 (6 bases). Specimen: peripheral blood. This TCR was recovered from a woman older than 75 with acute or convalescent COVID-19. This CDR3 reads CASSLRPFPGGGLEPQHF. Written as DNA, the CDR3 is TGTGCCAGCAGTTTAAGGCCCTTTCCGGGGGGGGGCCTGGAGCCCCAGCATTTT.